These T cell receptor beta chains were read from a single sample in a study of T cell responses to AZD1222 COVID-19 vaccine. Repertoires were generated with immunoSEQ multiplex PCR, while TCRdb's copy carries only in-frame clones and drops some. Of about 200,000 clones in the sample, about 94% were seen once. The sequenced sample was peripheral blood, obtained 28 days after the second AZD1222 dose. These receptors were obtained from an adult who received the AZD1222 COVID-19 vaccine. The CDR3 runs from the conserved cysteine through the conserved F or W. Fields, in order: D gene, J gene, V gene, CDR3 protein. The D gene is left open where the match is weak.

D: .; J: TRBJ1-1; V: TRBV10-2; CDR3: CASNRDTAGETEAFF
D: TRBD2; J: TRBJ2-1; V: TRBV6-2/TRBV6-3; CDR3: CASSLAGGAANEQFF
D: .; J: TRBJ1-1; V: TRBV4-1; CDR3: CASSPRTGNTEAFF
D: TRBD1; J: TRBJ1-5; V: TRBV19; CDR3: CASRDRSNQPQHF
D: .; J: TRBJ2-1; V: TRBV9; CDR3: CASSVDFPSYNEQFF
D: .; J: TRBJ1-3; V: TRBV6-5; CDR3: CASSYSSISGNTIYF
D: TRBD2; J: TRBJ2-5; V: TRBV25-1; CDR3: CASSSSGALETQYF
D: .; J: TRBJ1-4; V: TRBV10-3; CDR3: CAISGSRSPSNEKLFF
D: TRBD1; J: TRBJ1-4; V: TRBV7-9; CDR3: CASSPNRGPNEKLFF
D: .; J: TRBJ2-1; V: TRBV29-1; CDR3: CSVQVPITYNEQFF
D: .; J: TRBJ2-7; V: TRBV6-5; CDR3: CASSYTPRGNEQYF
D: TRBD1; J: TRBJ1-4; V: TRBV19; CDR3: CACSGDRGATNEKLFF
D: .; J: TRBJ1-5; V: TRBV7-2; CDR3: CASSPPGPLNQPQHF
D: .; J: TRBJ1-2; V: TRBV30; CDR3: CAWERTNYGYTF
D: .; J: TRBJ1-1; V: TRBV9; CDR3: CASSVDGNTEAFF
D: .; J: TRBJ1-1; V: TRBV25-1; CDR3: CASREGGAAFF
D: TRBD2; J: TRBJ2-7; V: TRBV6-5; CDR3: CASSPGGSPYEQYF
D: TRBD1; J: TRBJ1-1; V: TRBV6-5; CDR3: CASSYARQGMNTEAFF
D: .; J: TRBJ2-7; V: TRBV28; CDR3: CASSLYSPYEQYF
D: TRBD1; J: TRBJ1-4; V: TRBV4-1; CDR3: CASTAGRTGTPTNEKLFF
D: .; J: TRBJ2-5; V: TRBV18; CDR3: CASSLYQTPQETQYF
D: .; J: TRBJ1-6; V: TRBV2; CDR3: CASTLLGLDNSPLHF
D: TRBD2; J: TRBJ2-3; V: TRBV5-1; CDR3: CASSREGTSGGLYFHTQYF
D: TRBD1; J: TRBJ2-7; V: TRBV24-1; CDR3: CATSQGQGFEQYF
D: TRBD2; J: TRBJ2-5; V: TRBV30; CDR3: CAWSVRGGGTQYF
D: .; J: TRBJ1-4; V: TRBV19; CDR3: CASSGTATNEKLFF
D: .; J: TRBJ2-5; V: TRBV6-5; CDR3: CASRWGPTFETQYF
D: TRBD1; J: TRBJ1-5; V: TRBV6-5; CDR3: CASLGQGISNQPQHF
D: .; J: TRBJ1-4; V: TRBV27; CDR3: CASRAGPSEKLFF
D: .; J: TRBJ1-1; V: TRBV7-9; CDR3: CATMAQGSEAFF
D: .; J: TRBJ1-1; V: TRBV12-3/TRBV12-4; CDR3: CASRRRATEAFF
D: .; J: TRBJ1-2; V: TRBV5-1; CDR3: CASSLAEGVYGYTF
D: .; J: TRBJ1-1; V: TRBV7-9; CDR3: CASSYRDYTEAFF
D: .; J: TRBJ1-1; V: TRBV10-3; CDR3: CAARKGANTEAFF
D: .; J: TRBJ1-5; V: TRBV18; CDR3: CASSPPGDTQPQHF
D: .; J: TRBJ2-3; V: TRBV14; CDR3: CASSLPGRRTDTQYF
D: TRBD1; J: TRBJ1-1; V: TRBV3-1/TRBV3-2; CDR3: CASSHGQEIMNTEAFF
D: .; J: TRBJ1-4; V: TRBV5-1; CDR3: CASSLRDGLNEKLFF
D: .; J: TRBJ1-6; V: TRBV23-1; CDR3: CASTEGGRANLRSPLHF
D: TRBD1; J: TRBJ1-5; V: TRBV18; CDR3: CASSPGQGAQQPQHF
D: TRBD1; J: TRBJ1-3; V: TRBV5-1; CDR3: CASSLAWTGLSGNTIYF
D: .; J: TRBJ1-1; V: TRBV14; CDR3: CASRISGSYTEAFF
D: .; J: TRBJ1-1; V: TRBV7-8; CDR3: CASSQVVNTEAFF
D: .; J: TRBJ1-2; V: TRBV3-1/TRBV3-2; CDR3: CASSDRGAGYGYTF
D: .; J: TRBJ1-1; V: TRBV7-7; CDR3: CASSLSTGQEAFF
D: TRBD2; J: TRBJ2-3; V: TRBV7-8; CDR3: CASSSRRGLEADTQYF
D: TRBD1; J: TRBJ1-5; V: TRBV6-2/TRBV6-3; CDR3: CASSYSPGGNQPQHF
D: .; J: TRBJ2-1; V: TRBV5-1; CDR3: CASSLAGVNEQFF
D: TRBD2; J: TRBJ2-3; V: TRBV7-2; CDR3: CASRGLAVGEDTQYF
D: TRBD1; J: TRBJ2-1; V: TRBV15; CDR3: CATSRDRLQGNEQFF
D: .; J: TRBJ1-1; V: TRBV11-2; CDR3: CASSLVTEAFF
D: .; J: TRBJ1-5; V: TRBV7-9; CDR3: CASSLVGGNQPQHF
D: TRBD2; J: TRBJ2-3; V: TRBV6-5; CDR3: CASGTSGDTDTQYF
D: .; J: TRBJ1-2; V: TRBV7-9; CDR3: CASTPGAANYGYTF
D: .; J: TRBJ2-7; V: TRBV28; CDR3: CASGSEQYF
D: .; J: TRBJ1-2; V: TRBV20-1; CDR3: CSASLRERGYTF
D: TRBD1; J: TRBJ2-1; V: TRBV3-1/TRBV3-2; CDR3: CASSPDRGTDNEQFF
D: TRBD2; J: TRBJ2-7; V: TRBV5-5; CDR3: CASSQKFATGTSYYEQYF
D: .; J: TRBJ1-5; V: TRBV19; CDR3: CASSISPHSNQPQHF